This T cell receptor (beta chain) was obtained from a study of technical replicates of blood from a handful of donors (TCRdb year 2017). V drops 0 bases and J drops 0 bases, leaving 10 bases in between. CDR3 length: 17 amino acids, cysteine to phenylalanine. Only the CDR3 DNA is retained, 51 bases long and in frame from the first base. Per the germline V gene, SGDLS is the CDR1 and YYNGEE is the CDR2. Library preparation employed the immunoSEQ multiplex PCR assay. Held by TCRdb, this immuneACCESS table contains in-frame sequences only and omits some clones. Under half of the omission traces to an unresolved V gene where checked; the cause of the rest is unknown. In all, the sample holds around 70,000 clones, and 95% of those were seen once. The biggest ten clones account for about 0.25% of the sample. A remark on this clone: No antigen is known for it. No per-base quality is available; no much larger clone lies one base away.

The chain is made from TRBV9 and TRBJ2-6; 6 matching bases give a weak D call of TRBD1. This sequence was found in a human donor in good health. What was sequenced was T cells isolated from PBMCs. This receptor carries the CDR3 CASSVVIGGSGANVLTF. The base sequence is TGTGCCAGCAGCGTAGTAATAGGGGGCTCTGGGGCCAACGTCCTGACTTTC.